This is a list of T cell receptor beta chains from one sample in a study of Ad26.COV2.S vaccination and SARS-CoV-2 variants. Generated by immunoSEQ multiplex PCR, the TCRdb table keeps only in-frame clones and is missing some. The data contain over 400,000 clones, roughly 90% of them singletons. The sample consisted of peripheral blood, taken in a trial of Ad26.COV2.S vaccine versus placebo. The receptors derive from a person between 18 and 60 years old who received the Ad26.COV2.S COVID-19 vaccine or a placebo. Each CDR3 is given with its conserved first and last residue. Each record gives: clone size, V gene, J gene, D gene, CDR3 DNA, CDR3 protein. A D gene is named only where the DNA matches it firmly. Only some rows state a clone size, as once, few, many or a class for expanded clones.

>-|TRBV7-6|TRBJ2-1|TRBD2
TGTGCCAGCAGCCATGGGACTAGCGGGGGGGAAAGCGATTGGGTCAATGAGCAGTTCTTC
CASSHGTSGGESDWVNEQFF
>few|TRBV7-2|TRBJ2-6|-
TGTGCCAGCAGCTTTGCTGGGGCCAACGTCCTGACTTTC
CASSFAGANVLTF
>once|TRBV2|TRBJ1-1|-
TGTGCCAGCAGGCTAAGGGGAGCGGACACTGAAGCTTTCTTT
CASRLRGADTEAFF
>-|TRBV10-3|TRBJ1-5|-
TGTGCCATCAGTGAGTCTCAGGGTCAGCCCCAGCATTTT
CAISESQGQPQHF
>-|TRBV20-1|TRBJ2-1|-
TGCAGTGCTAGCCACAATGAGCAGTTCTTC
CSASHNEQFF
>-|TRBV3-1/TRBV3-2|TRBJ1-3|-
TGTGCCAGCACATCAGGCTCCTCTGGAAACACCATATATTTT
CASTSGSSGNTIYF
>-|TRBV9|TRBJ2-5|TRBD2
TGTGCCAGCAGCGGAGGCGTAGGGGCGGGGGAAGAGACCCAGTACTTC
CASSGGVGAGEETQYF
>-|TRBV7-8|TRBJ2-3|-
TGTGCCAGCAGCGGGGGGATAGCGGAAGGTACGCAGTATTTT
CASSGGIAEGTQYF
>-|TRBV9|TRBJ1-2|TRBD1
TGTGCCAGCAGGCGGGACAGTAACTATGGCTACACCTTC
CASRRDSNYGYTF
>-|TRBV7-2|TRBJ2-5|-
TGTGCCAGCAGCCCGCGATGGGGCAAAGAGACCCAGTACTTC
CASSPRWGKETQYF
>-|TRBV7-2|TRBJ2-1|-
TGTGCCAGCCGAGAGAGCTCCTACAATGAGCAGTTCTTC
CASRESSYNEQFF
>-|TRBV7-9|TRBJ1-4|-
TGTGCCAGCAGCTTAGTCAGGGGCACTAATGAAAAACTGTTTTTT
CASSLVRGTNEKLFF
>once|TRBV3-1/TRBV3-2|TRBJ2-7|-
TGTGCCAGCAGCCAAGAAATCCGGGTACCGGCCTACGAGCAGTACTTC
CASSQEIRVPAYEQYF
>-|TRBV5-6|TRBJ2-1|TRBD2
TGTGCCAGCAGCATTAGCGGGCCCTATTTGAAGCAGTTCTTC
CASSISGPYLKQFF
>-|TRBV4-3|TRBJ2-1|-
TGCGCCAGCAGCCGACGCGCTAGCGCTACCCTAAATGAGCAGTTCTTC
CASSRRASATLNEQFF
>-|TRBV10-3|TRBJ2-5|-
TGTGCCATCGGCAGGGAACAAGAGACCCAGTACTTC
CAIGREQETQYF
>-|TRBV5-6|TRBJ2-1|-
TGTGCCAGCAGCTCAAGGGGGGATTACAATGAGCAGTTCTTC
CASSSRGDYNEQFF
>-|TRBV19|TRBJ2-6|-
TGTGCCAGTAGTTCCAGCGGGACACACTCTGGGGCCAACGTCCTGACTTTC
CASSSSGTHSGANVLTF
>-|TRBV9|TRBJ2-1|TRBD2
TGTGCCAGCAGCGCCGGACTAGCGGGGAGAGGTGAGCAGTTCTTC
CASSAGLAGRGEQFF
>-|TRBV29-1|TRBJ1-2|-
TGCAGCGCTGGGCCGGGAAGGGACTATGGCTACACCTTC
CSAGPGRDYGYTF
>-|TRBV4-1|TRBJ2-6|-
TGCGCCAGCAGCCAAGATTCTGGGAACGGGGCCAACGTCCTGACTTTC
CASSQDSGNGANVLTF
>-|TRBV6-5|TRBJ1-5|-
TGTGCCAGCAGTTACTCGAACCAGGGAGGCCAGCCCCAGCATTTT
CASSYSNQGGQPQHF
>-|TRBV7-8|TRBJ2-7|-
TGTGCCAGCATGCGTTCCGGGACACCCAGCTACGAGCAGTACTTC
CASMRSGTPSYEQYF
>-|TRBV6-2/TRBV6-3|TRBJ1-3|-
TGTGCCAGCAGTTACCGGAGGGGGAGGGACTCTGGAAACACCATATATTTT
CASSYRRGRDSGNTIYF
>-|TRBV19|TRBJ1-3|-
TGTGCCAGCAGTATTGGTCGGGGAAACACCATATATTTT
CASSIGRGNTIYF
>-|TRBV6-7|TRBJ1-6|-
TGTGCCAGCAGTTACGCAGAACAGACCTATAATTCACCCCTCCACTTT
CASSYAEQTYNSPLHF
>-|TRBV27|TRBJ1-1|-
TGTGCCAGCAGTTCCCCATTTACTGAAGCTTTCTTT
CASSSPFTEAFF
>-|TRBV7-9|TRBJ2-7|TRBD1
TGTGCCAGCAGCGGACCCAAGACAGGGATATCTACCTACGAGCAGTACTTC
CASSGPKTGISTYEQYF
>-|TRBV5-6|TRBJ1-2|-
TGTGCCAGCAGCTTTTCGGGGGGCTACACCTTC
CASSFSGGYTF
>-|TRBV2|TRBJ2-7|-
TGTGCCAGCTTGAGGGCCTACGAGCAGTACTTC
CASLRAYEQYF
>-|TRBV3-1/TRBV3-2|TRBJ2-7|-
TGTGCCAGCAGCCAAGGTGGTAGCTTCCACGAGCAGTACTTC
CASSQGGSFHEQYF
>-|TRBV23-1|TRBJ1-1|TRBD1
TGCGCCAAGAACAGGGGCGCGAAGAACACTGAAGCTTTCTTT
CAKNRGAKNTEAFF
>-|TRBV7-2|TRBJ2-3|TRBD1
TGTGCCAGCGACAGACAGGGAAGGAGCACAGATACGCAGTATTTT
CASDRQGRSTDTQYF
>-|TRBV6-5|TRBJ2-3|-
TGTGCCAGCAGTTACTCGAGACAGTCCACAGATACGCAGTATTTT
CASSYSRQSTDTQYF
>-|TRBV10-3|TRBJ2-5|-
TGTGCCATCAGCCCCGGGACAAGGACCACTAATCCCCAAGAGACCCAGTACTTC
CAISPGTRTTNPQETQYF
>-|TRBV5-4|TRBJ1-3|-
TGTGCCAGCAGCTTTGGGAACTCTGGAAACACCATATATTTT
CASSFGNSGNTIYF
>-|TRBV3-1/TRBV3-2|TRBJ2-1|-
TGTGCCAGCAGCCAACATCAGGCTGGCGGCAATGAGCAGTTCTTC
CASSQHQAGGNEQFF
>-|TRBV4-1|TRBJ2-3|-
TGCGCCAGCAGCCAAGACATAGCGGCTACGCAGTATTTT
CASSQDIAATQYF
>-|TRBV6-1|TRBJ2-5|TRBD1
TGTGCCAGCAGTGAAACAGGGGGAGAGACCCAGTACTTC
CASSETGGETQYF
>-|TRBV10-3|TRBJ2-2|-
TGTGCCATCAGTGAAAGGGGGGGCCACACCGGGGAGCTGTTTTTT
CAISERGGHTGELFF
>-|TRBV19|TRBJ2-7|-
TGTGCCAGCCAACAGGGAACCAACGAGCAGTACTTC
CASQQGTNEQYF
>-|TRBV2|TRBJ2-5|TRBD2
TGTGCCAGCAGGATTAGCGGGGGGAGAGAAGGGACCCAGTACTTC
CASRISGGREGTQYF
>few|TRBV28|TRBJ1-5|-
TGTGCCAGCAGTTACCAGAGCCTCAGGGCGGGTCAGCCCCAGCATTTT
CASSYQSLRAGQPQHF
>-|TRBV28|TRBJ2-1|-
TGTGCCAGCAGTTTATTTAGGGGGACGGAGTTCTTC
CASSLFRGTEFF
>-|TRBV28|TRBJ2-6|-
TGTGCCAGCGCGACCGCAGGCTACTCTGGGGCCAACGTCCTGACTTTC
CASATAGYSGANVLTF
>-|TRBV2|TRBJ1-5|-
TGTGCCAGCCGGGGGACACTTTATAGCAATCAGCCCCAGCATTTT
CASRGTLYSNQPQHF
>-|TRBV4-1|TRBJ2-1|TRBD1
TGCGCCAGCAGCCAACAGGGGGCGCGGATTGAGCAGTTCTTC
CASSQQGARIEQFF